Sequencing of this T cell receptor (beta chain) was carried out in a study of blood T cell repertoires in COVID-19. At the level of the study: Specimens from acute and convalescent COVID-19 originated in the United States, Italy and Spain.

Authors' methods: Amplification of reference gene primers provided the estimated nucleated cell counts. Using immunoSEQ multiplex PCR, the repertoire was profiled, and TCRdb retains in-frame clones only, with some absent. The DNA gave D and trimming, while V, J and clone size come from that table. This table holds more than 100,000 clones, about 89% found once. The CDR3 sequence is 17 residues long. In germline, CDR1 is PRHDT, CDR2 FYEKMQ (reference sequence). V was shortened by 1 base and J by 6 bases, with 18 bases between the two germline ends. The V call is TRBV13, the J call TRBJ2-2, with a weak D call TRBD1 (5 bases). The source of this sequence is a woman aged 60-75 years with acute or convalescent COVID-19. Sequencing was done on a sample of peripheral blood. The chain's CDR3 is CASSLAPPTGDAGELFF. The CDR3 DNA reads TGTGCCAGCAGCTTAGCCCCCCCCACAGGAGATGCCGGGGAGCTGTTTTTT.